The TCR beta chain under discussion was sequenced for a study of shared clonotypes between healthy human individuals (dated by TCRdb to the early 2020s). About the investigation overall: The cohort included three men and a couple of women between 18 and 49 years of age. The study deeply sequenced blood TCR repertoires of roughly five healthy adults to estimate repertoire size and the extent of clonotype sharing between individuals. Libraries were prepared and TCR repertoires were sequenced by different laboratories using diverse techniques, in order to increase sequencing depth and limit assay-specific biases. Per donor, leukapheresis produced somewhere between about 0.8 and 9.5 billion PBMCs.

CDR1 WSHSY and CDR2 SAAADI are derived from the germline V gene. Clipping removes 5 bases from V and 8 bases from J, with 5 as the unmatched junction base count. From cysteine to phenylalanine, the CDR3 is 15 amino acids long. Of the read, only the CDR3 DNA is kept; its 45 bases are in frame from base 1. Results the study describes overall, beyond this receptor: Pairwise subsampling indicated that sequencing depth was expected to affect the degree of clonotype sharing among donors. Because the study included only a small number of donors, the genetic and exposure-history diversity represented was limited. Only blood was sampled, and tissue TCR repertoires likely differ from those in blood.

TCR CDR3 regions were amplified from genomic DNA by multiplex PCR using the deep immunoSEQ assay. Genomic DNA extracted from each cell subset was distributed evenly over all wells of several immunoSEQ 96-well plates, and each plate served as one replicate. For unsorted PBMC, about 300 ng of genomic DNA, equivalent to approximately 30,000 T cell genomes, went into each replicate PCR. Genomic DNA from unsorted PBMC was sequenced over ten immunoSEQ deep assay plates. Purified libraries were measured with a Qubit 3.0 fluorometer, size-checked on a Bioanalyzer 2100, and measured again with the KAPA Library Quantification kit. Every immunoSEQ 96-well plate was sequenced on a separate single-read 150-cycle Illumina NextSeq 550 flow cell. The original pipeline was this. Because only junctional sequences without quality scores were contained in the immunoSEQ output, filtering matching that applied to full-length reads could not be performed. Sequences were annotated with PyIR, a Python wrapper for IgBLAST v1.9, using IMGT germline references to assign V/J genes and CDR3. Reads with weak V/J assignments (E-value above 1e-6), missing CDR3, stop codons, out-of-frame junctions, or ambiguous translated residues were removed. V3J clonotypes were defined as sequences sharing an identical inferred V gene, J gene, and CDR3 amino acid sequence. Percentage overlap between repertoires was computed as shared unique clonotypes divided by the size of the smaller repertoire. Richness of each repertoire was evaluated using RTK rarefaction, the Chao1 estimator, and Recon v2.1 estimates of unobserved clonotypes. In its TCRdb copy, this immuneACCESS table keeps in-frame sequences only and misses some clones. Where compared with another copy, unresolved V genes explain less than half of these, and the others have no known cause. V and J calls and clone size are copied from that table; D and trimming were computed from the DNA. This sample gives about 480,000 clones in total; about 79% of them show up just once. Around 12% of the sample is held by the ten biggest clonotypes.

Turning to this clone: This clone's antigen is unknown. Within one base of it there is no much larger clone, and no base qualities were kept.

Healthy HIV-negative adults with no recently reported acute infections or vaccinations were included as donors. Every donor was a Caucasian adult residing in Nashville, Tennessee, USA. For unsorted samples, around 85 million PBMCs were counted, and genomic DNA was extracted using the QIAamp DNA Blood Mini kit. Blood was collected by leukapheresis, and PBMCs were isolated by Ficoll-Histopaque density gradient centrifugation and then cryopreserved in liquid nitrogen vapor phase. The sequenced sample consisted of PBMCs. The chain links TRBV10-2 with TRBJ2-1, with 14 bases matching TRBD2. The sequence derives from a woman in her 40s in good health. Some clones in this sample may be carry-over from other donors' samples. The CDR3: CASSPGTSGSDEQFF. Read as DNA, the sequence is TGCGCCAGCAGTCCCGGGACTAGCGGGAGCGATGAGCAGTTCTTC.